Included here is one T cell receptor beta chain sequence, with context. Its recognized antigen is unknown. There are no base qualities to consult, and no much larger clone falls within one base. TCRbeta CDR3 regions were amplified from genomic DNA using the immunoSEQ Assay, a bias-controlled multiplex PCR. Concerning the study's data processing: The number of nucleated cells in each sample was estimated from the amplification of reference gene primers within the assay. To quantify the absolute abundance of each unique TCRbeta CDR3 rearrangement, sequence reads were collapsed and filtered. Productive Simpson clonality was computed per sample as the square root of Simpson's diversity index over productive rearrangements. Drawn from immuneACCESS, this table holds only the in-frame rearrangements with V and J called that TCRdb kept. Clones are partly lost; checked studies trace under half to an unresolved V gene and leave the rest unexplained. That table supplies the V and J calls and clone size; D and trimming were determined from the DNA. This sample holds roughly 250,000 clones; around 86% were observed only once. The ten biggest clones cover roughly 12% of the sample.

The CDR3 numbers 14 residues from cysteine through phenylalanine. Just CDR3 DNA is preserved here, 42 bases in frame from base 1. The trim is 0 bases for V and 0 bases for J, with a gap of 4 bases between the germline ends. CDR1 MNHNY and CDR2 SVGAGI were looked up in the germline V gene (reference sequence). The collaborating institutions used their own protocols to collect whole blood in K2EDTA tubes. For TCRbeta analysis, collaborators shipped samples as frozen whole blood, isolated PBMCs, or DNA extracted from either of those sample types. These data belong to a study of blood T cell repertoires in COVID-19 (dated by TCRdb to the early 2020s). With respect to the entire study: Samples covering the acute and convalescent phases of COVID-19 were provided by collaborators in the United States, Italy and Spain. HLA class I and class II types, where available, came from metadata supplied by the sample provider rather than from assay-based typing. The repertoires were made available in a free public database intended to serve as a resource for research on the immune response to SARS-CoV-2. Samples came from the ongoing ImmuneRACE study (first 160 participants) plus 1,254 subjects from 6 global collaborators. The prospective study material was composed of cDNA or gDNA derived from T cells, B-cell-depleted T cells, or PBMCs. Subjects who had been exposed to COVID-19, were actively infected with it, or had recovered from it provided the deeply sampled blood TCRbeta repertoires that made up the dataset. A de-identified subject ID, COVID-19 status, age in years and sex were almost always included in the sample metadata.

What the authors observed across the whole study: The quantity of clinical and demographic metadata differed by source and by participant and was supplied without curation.

The receptor comes from an older woman with active or convalescent COVID-19. The V and J segments used are TRBV6-6 and TRBJ2-3; the D gene remains uncertain. Sequenced input: peripheral blood. Here is the DNA: TGTGCCAGCAGTTACTCGCGGAGCACAGATACGCAGTATTTT. The encoded protein is CASSYSRSTDTQYF.